The clone carrying this T cell receptor (beta chain) has only one observation. Its antigen is still unknown. This sample stems from a study of shared clonotypes between healthy human individuals. Trimming left V 3 bases short and J 0 bases short, with 8 bases between. Germline lookup yields CDR1 SNHLY and CDR2 FYNNEI. The CDR3 has 14 amino acids. Donors, healthy HIV-negative adults, lacked recent acute infections or vaccinations. Every one of the donors was a Caucasian adult that lived in Nashville, Tennessee. Authors' processing steps: ImmunoSEQ sequences covered only the junction and lacked quality scores; filtering therefore differed. Produced via immunoSEQ multiplex PCR; TCRdb's table is partial and in-frame only. V, J and clone size were drawn from that table, and D and trimming were deduced from the DNA. This table has around 700,000 clones, around 78% appearing once. Study-level findings and limits: It was the non-shared clonotypes that had lower generation probabilities than clonotypes shared by all four donors.

This TCR was recovered from a woman aged 30 to 39 in good health. The material sequenced was memory CD4+ T cells sorted from blood. Indicated subset: CD45RA-negative fraction. This sequence joins TRBV2 and TRBJ1-2, with D unresolved. This CDR3 reads CASSDVAANYGYTF. The CDR3, as DNA: TGTGCCAGCAGTGATGTTGCGGCTAACTATGGCTACACCTTC.